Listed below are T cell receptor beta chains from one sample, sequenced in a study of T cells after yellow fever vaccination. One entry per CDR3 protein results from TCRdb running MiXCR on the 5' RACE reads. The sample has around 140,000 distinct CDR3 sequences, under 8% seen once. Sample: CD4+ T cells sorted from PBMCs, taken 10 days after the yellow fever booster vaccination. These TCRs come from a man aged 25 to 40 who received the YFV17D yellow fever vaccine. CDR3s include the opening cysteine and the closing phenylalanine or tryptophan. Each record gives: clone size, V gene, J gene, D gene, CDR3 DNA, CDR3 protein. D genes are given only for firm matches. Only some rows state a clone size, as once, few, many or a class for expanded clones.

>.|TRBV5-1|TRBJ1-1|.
TGCGCCAGCCTGAGGGAGGCGAACACTGAAGCTTTCTTT
CASLREANTEAFF
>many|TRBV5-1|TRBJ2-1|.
TGCGCCAGCAGCTTGGCGCAACAGACTTACAATGAGCAGTTCTTC
CASSLAQQTYNEQFF
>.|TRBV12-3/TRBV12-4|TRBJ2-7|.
TGTGCCAGCAGTTCACCTTCCGGGGCGAAAGCCTACGAGCAGTACTTC
CASSSPSGAKAYEQYF
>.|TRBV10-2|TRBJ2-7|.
TGCGCCAGCAGTGGGCCGGGCACGGACTACGAGCAGTACTTC
CASSGPGTDYEQYF
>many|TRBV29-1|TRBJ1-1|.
TGCAGCGTTGACTGGGGGGGCACTGAAGCTTTCTTT
CSVDWGGTEAFF
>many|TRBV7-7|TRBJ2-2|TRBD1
TGTGCCAGCAGCTTAGCCAGGGGGCCGGGCACCGGGGAGCTGTTTTTT
CASSLARGPGTGELFF
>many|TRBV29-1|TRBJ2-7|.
TGCAGCGCTTCTGCCGGCGGTTCCCCCTCCTACGAGCAGTACTTC
CSASAGGSPSYEQYF
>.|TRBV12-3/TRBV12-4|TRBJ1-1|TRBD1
TGTGCCAGCAGGAGCAGGGGGGAAGCTTTCTTT
CASRSRGEAFF
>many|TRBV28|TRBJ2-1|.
TGTGCCAGCAGCCCCCTAGGGGTAGCTGGTCATGAGCAGTTCTTC
CASSPLGVAGHEQFF
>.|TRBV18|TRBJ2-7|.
TGTGCCAGCTCACGAGGACGGGTAAATTACGAGCAGTACTTC
CASSRGRVNYEQYF
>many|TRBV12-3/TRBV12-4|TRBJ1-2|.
TGTGCCAGCAGTGCCGGGGAAGGCTATGGCTACACCTTC
CASSAGEGYGYTF
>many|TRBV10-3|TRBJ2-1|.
TGTGCCATCAGTGAGTCCCCCCACGGGAGCTACAATGAGCAGTTCTTC
CAISESPHGSYNEQFF
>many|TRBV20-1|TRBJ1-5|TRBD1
TGCAGTGCAAGAGGGACAGGGAATCAGCCCCAGCATTTT
CSARGTGNQPQHF
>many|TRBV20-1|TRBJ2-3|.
TGCAGTGCTAGAGCCACGTCGGGGGGCCCTAGCACAGATACGCAGTATTTT
CSARATSGGPSTDTQYF
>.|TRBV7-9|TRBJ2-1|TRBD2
TGTGCCAGCAGCCAACTAGCGGGAGTGACCTACAATGAGCAGTTCTTC
CASSQLAGVTYNEQFF
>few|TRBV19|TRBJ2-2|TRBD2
TGTGCCAGTAGTGGGAGCGGGAGATGGACCGGGGAGCTGTTTTTT
CASSGSGRWTGELFF
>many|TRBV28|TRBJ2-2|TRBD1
TGTGCCAGCAAGGCTGGACAGGTGGGCACCGGGGAGCTGTTTTTT
CASKAGQVGTGELFF
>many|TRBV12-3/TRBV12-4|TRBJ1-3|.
TGTGCCAGCAGTTTTATAGCCAGCTCTGGAAACACCATATATTTT
CASSFIASSGNTIYF
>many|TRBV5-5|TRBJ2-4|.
TGTGCCAGCAGCATCGGACAAACTAAGGACATTCAGTACTTC
CASSIGQTKDIQYF
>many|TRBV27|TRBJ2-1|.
TGTGCCAGCAGTCTCGGCCTCGGTAGGGAGCAGTTCTTC
CASSLGLGREQFF
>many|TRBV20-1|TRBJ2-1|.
TGCAGTGCCACTGCCCCCGTAGCGTCCTCCTACAATGAGCAGTTCTTC
CSATAPVASSYNEQFF
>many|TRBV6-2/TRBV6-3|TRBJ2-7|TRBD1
TGTGCCAGCAGACCGCTGACAGGGCCCTACGAGCAGTACTTC
CASRPLTGPYEQYF
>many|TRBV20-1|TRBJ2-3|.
TGCAGTGCTCCCCCGGGACGGCCTGGTGGTACGCAGTATTTT
CSAPPGRPGGTQYF
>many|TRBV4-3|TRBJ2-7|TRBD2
TGCGCCAGCAGCCAAGGGGGACTGGCGGGAGTAGGACTATCCTACGAGCAGTACTTC
CASSQGGLAGVGLSYEQYF
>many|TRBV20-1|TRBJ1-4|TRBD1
TGCAGGGCCCGAAAAAGGACAGGGCTCGATGAAAAACTGTTTTTT
CRARKRTGLDEKLFF